A single sample is the source of the 5 T cell receptor beta chains below, sequenced in a study of CD8 T cells in Susac syndrome. Reverse transcription of about 0.45 to 1 ug RNA was performed with random hexamers. TCRdb processed the immunoSEQ multiplex PCR reads anew with MiXCR; each CDR3 protein has one entry. The top ten hold roughly 0.14% of the sample, which has more than 200,000 distinct CDR3 sequences, about 94% seen once. Sequencing used CD4+ T cells from PBMCs. All receptors come from a human donor with Susac syndrome.

The chain joins TRBV7-2 to TRBJ1-3; D may be TRBD1 (5 bases). Germline values: CDR1 SGHTA, CDR2 FQGNSA. The length of the CDR3 is 15 residues. V was clipped by 2 bases and J by 3 bases, with 11 bases between them. The DNA of the CDR3 is TGTGCCAGCAGCTTAAGGGGATTTGATGGAAACACCATATATTTT. Translating gives CASSLRGFDGNTIYF. Full variable domain (remainder filled in from reference TRBV7-2 and TRBJ1-3): GAGVSQSPSNKVTEKGKDVELRCDPISGHTALYWYRQSLGQGLEFLIYFQGNSAPDKSGLPSDRFSAERTGGSVSTLTIQRTQQEDSAVYLCASSLRGFDGNTIYFGEGSWLTVV.

The chain links TRBV4-2 to TRBJ1-5; TRBD1 matches at 9 bases. Germline CDR1 is LGHNA and CDR2 is YNFKEQ. This CDR3 region has 17 residues. The V and J ends lost 5 bases and 3 bases, in that order; junction bases with no gene match: 11. CDR3 sequence reads: CASSSGQGRSDNQPQHF. As DNA, the CDR3 is TGTGCCAGCAGCTCGGGACAGGGACGTAGCGACAATCAGCCCCAGCATTTT.

As regards this clonotype: One end of the junction is discordant with germline, which a read error may explain. The gene calls are TRBV28 and TRBJ2-5; 8 bases agree with TRBD1. Germline V gene data show CDR1 as MDHEN and CDR2 as SYDVKM. The CDR3 runs to 11 residues. The CDR3 here is CASTALDRVDF. The DNA for the CDR3 is TGTGCCAGCACCGCCCTGGACAGGGTCGACTTC.

This chain uses TRBV7-6 with TRBJ2-5; 10 bases align to TRBD2. The CDR3 sequence is 18 residues long. V lost 2 bases, J lost 5 bases, and 14 bases stayed unmatched. The V gene's germline CDR1 is SGHVS and CDR2 FNYEAQ. The CDR3 loop is CASSLRSRAGGPRETQYF. In nucleotides, the CDR3 is TGTGCCAGCAGCTTAAGATCCAGAGCGGGGGGGCCGCGGGAGACCCAGTACTTC.

This clonotype appeared once. The V and J genes are TRBV6-5 and TRBJ1-2, with 7 bases fitting TRBD1. Germline V gives CDR1 MNHEY, CDR2 SVGAGI. The junction had 5 bases not matched to a gene; V was cut back by 6 bases and J by 4 bases. This CDR3 has 13 amino acids. The CDR3 reads CASRETGVYGYTF. In nucleotides, the CDR3 is TGTGCCAGCAGGGAAACAGGGGTCTATGGCTACACCTTC.